The present T cell receptor beta chain was sequenced within a study of blood T cell repertoires in COVID-19. Study in general: There were acute and convalescent COVID-19 samples, and they came from the United States, Italy and Spain.

Patients in Seattle were enrolled during active infection, then followed longitudinally. Trimming took 6 bases from V and 1 from J, leaving 12 bases between them. This CDR3 spans 15 amino acids. The germline V gene has CDR1 MRHNA and CDR2 SNTAGT. Per the study methods: Amplifying reference gene primers gave estimates of nucleated cell counts. Assay used: immunoSEQ multiplex PCR; TCRdb lists only in-frame clones, some missing. The DNA gave D and trimming, while V, J and clone size come from that table. The sample yields under 450,000 clones, about 89% seen once. What was sequenced was peripheral blood. The genes are TRBV6-4 and TRBJ2-2; tentatively, D is TRBD1 (6 bases). The origin of this receptor is a woman aged 40 to 50 with COVID-19, enrolled during active disease. The CDR3 DNA reads as TGTGCCAGCAGCTTCGACAGGCGGAACACCGGGGAGCTGTTTTTT. This translates into CASSFDRRNTGELFF.